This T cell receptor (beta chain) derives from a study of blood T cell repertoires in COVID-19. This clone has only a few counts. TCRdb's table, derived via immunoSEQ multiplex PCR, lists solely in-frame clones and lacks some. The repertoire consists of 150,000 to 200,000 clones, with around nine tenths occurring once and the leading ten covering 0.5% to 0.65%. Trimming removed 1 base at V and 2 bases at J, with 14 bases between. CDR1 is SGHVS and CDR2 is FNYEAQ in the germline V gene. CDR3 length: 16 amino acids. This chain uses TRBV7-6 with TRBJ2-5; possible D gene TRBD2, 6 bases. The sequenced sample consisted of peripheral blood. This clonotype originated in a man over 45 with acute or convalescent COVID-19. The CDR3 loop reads CASSLGPASAQETQYF. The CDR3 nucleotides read TGTGCCAGCAGCTTAGGCCCGGCTAGCGCTCAAGAGACCCAGTACTTC. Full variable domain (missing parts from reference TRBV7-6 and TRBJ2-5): GAGVSQSPRYKVTKRGQDVALRCDPISGHVSLYWYRQALGQGPEFLTYFNYEAQQDKSGLPNDRFSAERPEGSISTLTIQRTEQRDSAMYRCASSLGPASAQETQYFGPGTRLLVL.